This T cell receptor beta chain originates from a study of type 1 regulatory T cells. On the study more broadly: An in vitro protocol generated T-allo10, a Tr1-enriched, alloantigen-specific CD4 T cell product. General observations from the study: Type 1 regulatory T cells had a more restricted TCR repertoire than non-type 1 regulatory T cells.

Turning to this clonotype: Its antigen is unidentified.

V lost 7 bases to trimming and J lost 7 bases, with 13 bases between them. In germline, CDR1 is SNHLY, CDR2 FYNNEI. CDR3 size: 12 residues. One entry per CDR3 protein results from TCRdb running MiXCR on the reads. The data show roughly 60,000 distinct CDR3 sequences, approximately 60% seen once. The sequenced sample consisted of cultured non-Tr1 T cells, either the whole culture or a sorted T cell fraction (not recorded which). This chain connects TRBV2 to TRBJ1-2, with a possible D match to TRBD1 (5 bases). The clonotype was recovered from a human donor in good health. CDR3 loop: CASTKGVRGYTF. DNA for the CDR3: TGTGCCAGCACCAAAGGGGTTCGTGGCTACACCTTC.